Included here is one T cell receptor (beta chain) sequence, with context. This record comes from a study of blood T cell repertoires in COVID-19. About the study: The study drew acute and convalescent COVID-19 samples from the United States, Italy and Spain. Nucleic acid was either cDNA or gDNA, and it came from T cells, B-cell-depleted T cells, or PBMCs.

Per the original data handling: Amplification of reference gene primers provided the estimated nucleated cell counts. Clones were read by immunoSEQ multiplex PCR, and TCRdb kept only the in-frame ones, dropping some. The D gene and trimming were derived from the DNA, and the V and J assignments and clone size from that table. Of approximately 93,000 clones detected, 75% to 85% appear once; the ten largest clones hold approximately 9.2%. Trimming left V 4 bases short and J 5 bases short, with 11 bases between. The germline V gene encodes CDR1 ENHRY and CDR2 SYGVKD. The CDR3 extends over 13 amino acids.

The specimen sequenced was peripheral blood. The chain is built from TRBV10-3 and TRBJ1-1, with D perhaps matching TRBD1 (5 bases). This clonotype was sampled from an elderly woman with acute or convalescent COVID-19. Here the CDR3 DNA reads TGTGCCATCAGTGGGGGCGGTTCAACTGAAGCTTTCTTT. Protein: CAISGGGSTEAFF.